This T cell receptor beta chain comes out of a study of cytomegalovirus exposure and HLA in healthy donors (dated by TCRdb to 2016 to 2017). Some background on the complete study: An earlier analysis of 587 of the donors reported more than 250 Gb of sequence data and approximately 110 million unique TCR beta sequences from about 200 million T cells. About 320 gigabases of sequencing data and tens of millions of unique TCR sequences were included in an early release covering over 600 HLA-typed donors. Among the roughly 410 genotyped donors, 75% to 90% belonged to the genetic ancestry cluster associated with self-reported Caucasian donors. The aim of the study was to test whether cataloging public T cell receptors could identify signatures of past pathogen exposure. The study profiled the T cell repertoires of hundreds of subjects by immunosequencing and related them to cytomegalovirus serostatus. In addition to the first cohort of about 650 subjects, a separate validation cohort of 130 or so different subjects was used. High-throughput TCR immunosequencing, statistical association of individual TCRs with disease status, and machine learning were combined to predict cytomegalovirus infection status. To study patterns of TCR occurrence, a later analysis re-analyzed previously published TCR beta repertoires from several hundred donors and added high-resolution HLA genotyping. The later analysis used no new phenotypic data to find candidate immune exposures, relying instead on TCR beta sequences and their occurrence across donors. In an earlier analysis of about 590 of the donors, high-throughput TCR beta sequencing was used to judge whether each TCR beta V gene segment behaved as functional or pseudogenic. Alongside the repertoire data, information on donor age, sex, ethnicity and CMV serostatus was compiled. A later genetic analysis took genome-wide SNP genotypes for about 55% of the 666 donors and used that subset as a discovery cohort. All discovery cohort repertoires had been generated on a single sequencing platform. HLA typing included class I and class II loci at four-digit resolution. The number of donors typed differed by locus, with roughly 629-640 for A, B, C, DRB1 and DQB1, 522 for DQA1, approximately 570 for DPA1, and some 470 for DPB1. Four or five DR-DQ haplotypes were handled as single units for association and clustering, since linkage in the cohort was strong. Among 398 genotyped donors of the cohort, an average of around 240,000 unique TCR beta nucleotide sequences were sequenced per donor, roughly 20% of them non-productive.

The investigation overall reported the following: In the study, some 160 TCR beta chains were listed as associated with cytomegalovirus. Strong co-occurrence of HLA alleles, especially DR and DQ, made assigning TCR associations to individual alleles difficult. A further reported finding was that TCR beta sequences accurately predicted the HLA-A and HLA-B alleles for most subjects in the first cohort. CMV serostatus was the only immune exposure information available for the cohort. Because HLA typing was unavailable for some donors at each locus, only the typed subset was used in association tests. The earlier analysis of approximately 540 of the donors excluded approximately 17 rarely observed V segments, including chromosome 9 orphons, because counts were too low. Some IMGT-functional V segments, including TRBV6-2 and TRBV6-3, could not be distinguished by the 87-base-pair reads and were therefore excluded. In a later analysis, some 18,000 TCR beta sequences were associated with specific HLA alleles at a false discovery rate of 0.05. The cohort was sequenced for TCR beta chains only, and without alpha or paired-chain data the features that could be detected were limited. The classifier was reported to diagnose cytomegalovirus status with high specificity and sensitivity in both the original and validation cohorts. Most TCR sequences were observed very rarely across donors, whereas some public TCRs were present in many individuals. A group of highly shared sequence variants was considered likely to be a technical artifact of the sequencing pipeline. According to a later analysis, parvovirus B19, influenza, CMV and Epstein-Barr virus appeared linked to several top co-occurrence clusters. Presence/absence analyses assumed roughly uniform sequencing depth across donors, an assumption that may not hold. Linkage disequilibrium might explain the correlated functional status among segregating V segments, but an unknown experimental factor could not be excluded. A later analysis found that HLA-associated TCR beta chains were more clonally expanded and had lower generation probabilities than equally common non-associated chains. In a later analysis, TCR association rates were found to vary across HLA loci, with the most associated TCRs seen for DRB1 alleles and the fewest for HLA-C alleles. V-gene and J-gene trimming of TCR beta chains was associated with a missense DCLRE1C variant in a later genetic analysis, and the association was replicated in an independent cohort. An earlier analysis of approximately 500 of the donors showed that most TCR beta V segments appeared in productive rearrangements either about 87% or about 30% of the time, which broadly matched IMGT annotations. A later analysis found that most CMV-associated TCR beta chains appeared HLA-restricted, with HLA associations seemingly driven largely by CMV exposure. The authors suggested that the approach could potentially be extended to other disease states and immunological phenotypes. A few of the identified cytomegalovirus-associated TCR beta chains were confirmed in vitro to be specific for cytomegalovirus antigens. According to a later genetic analysis, donors in an Asian-associated ancestry cluster had fewer N-insertions in productive TCRs than the roughly 700-donor mean.

From cysteine to phenylalanine, the CDR3 is 15 amino acids long. Kept here is only the CDR3 DNA, which spans 45 bases and is read in frame from base 1. According to the germline V gene, CDR1 reads SNHLY and CDR2 reads FYNNEI. Cut back by 2 bases and 3 bases, the V and J ends lie 13 bases apart. Libraries were made using the immunoSEQ multiplex PCR assay. The multiplex PCR relied on a mix of 60 forward primers for TCR Vbeta segments and 13 reverse primers for TCR Jbeta segments. Amplification of the CDR3 region of rearranged TCR beta genes was performed with a multiplex PCR assay on genomic DNA. Amplified TCR beta libraries were sequenced as 87-base-pair reads on the Illumina HiSeq System. Concerning the study's data processing: A later analysis counted approximately 76 million unique TCR beta chains across the 600 to 850 repertoires, and 9 million to 14 million of these chains were shared by at least two donors. To remove PCR and sequencing errors, raw reads were error-corrected and collapsed into unique sequences using a nearest-neighbor algorithm that merged closely related sequences. To assign V, D and J gene segments, CDR3 sequences were aligned to IMGT reference sequences. For a sequence to be retained, a match of at least six nucleotides was required to both a V gene segment and a J gene segment. A rearrangement was called productive if the CDR3 had no stop codons and remained in frame with V and J, and every other rearrangement was called non-productive. CDR3 was defined by IMGT convention, running from the second conserved V-encoded cysteine to the conserved J-encoded phenylalanine. The earlier analysis of roughly 590 of the donors excluded any sequence lacking an unambiguous match to a single V gene segment. An earlier analysis of fewer than 650 of the donors classified V segments as functional when productive rearrangements were above 56.7% and as segregating when the standard deviation between donors was above 5%. A statistical classification framework was built for diagnosing cytomegalovirus status from the catalog of TCR beta chain sequences. V and J gene assignment, in a later analysis, came from comparing TCR nucleotide sequences with IMGT/GENE-DB human TR gene sequences. Using the TCRdist pipeline, a later analysis assigned CDR3 sequences along with most-parsimonious VDJ recombination scenarios. In a later analysis, each TCR beta chain was defined by its CDR3 amino acid sequence together with its V-gene family, and reads without a unique V-gene family were excluded. In a later analysis, nearly 600 highly shared, low-generation-probability nucleotide sequences were removed to address suspected cross-contamination and a sequencing artifact. In a later analysis, a clonal expansion index for each public chain was calculated from normalized within-repertoire ranks of inferred template counts. A later analysis computed generation probabilities with a VDJ recombination model fitted to out-of-frame rearrangements, and checked the results against IGoR. In a later analysis, TCR-TCR, TCR-HLA and TCR-CMV co-occurrence was scored with hypergeometric tests, and a repertoire-size bias correction was applied to TCR pairs. False discovery rates were estimated in a later analysis by permuting HLA or CMV assignments 20 times. In a later analysis, co-occurring TCRs were grouped with DBSCAN, and TCRdist sequence similarity was added when clustering was performed within HLA-allele-positive subsets. For co-occurrence clustering, repertoires with fewer than 30,000 or more than 120,000 public chains were excluded, along with several repertoires with anomalous nucleotide sharing. The clones in this table, taken by TCRdb from immuneACCESS, are in-frame only. Not every clone is retained; where verified, under half of the shortfall comes from an unresolved V gene, and the cause of the rest is unknown. V, J and clone size were drawn from that table, and D and trimming were deduced from the DNA. The sample records about 200,000 clones, 75% to 85% of which are singletons. The ten largest clones take up approximately 1.4% of the sample.

In total, just over 650 healthy bone marrow donors made up the cohort. Cohort members were all nominally healthy when sampled, although unrecorded immune exposures were likely present. The donor tested CMV seropositive, placing the donor among the 250 to 350 seropositive members of the cohort. Every donor gave a peripheral blood sample, and the peripheral blood mononuclear cells from that sample were used for TCR beta sequencing. Genomic DNA extraction from the blood cell samples was performed with the Qiagen DNeasy Blood Extraction Kit. Turning to this clone: What antigen it recognizes has not been identified. No per-base quality is available; no much larger clone lies one base away.

The TCR was taken from a girl between 5 and 17 years old in good health and CMV-seropositive. The sequenced sample was PBMCs. Recombination connected TRBV2 to TRBJ1-1, with no confidently assigned D gene. The DNA sequence is given as TGTGCCAGCAGTGAACTTGAGTTGTGGTACACTGAAGCTTTCTTT. Its protein product is CASSELELWYTEAFF.